This T cell receptor beta chain stems from a study of CD8 T cells in ankylosing spondylitis. CDR1 is MGHRA and CDR2 is YSYEKL in the germline V gene. Trimming took off 4 bases at V and 0 bases at J, with 12 bases between the two ends. CDR3 size: 15 residues. A note on this clonotype: Antigen unknown.

Broader study findings: There was reportedly significant enrichment of clones that were disease-linked in matched ankylosing spondylitis synovial fluid.

TCRdb reprocessed the 5' RACE reads with MiXCR, giving one entry per CDR3 protein. The sample holds some 290,000 distinct CDR3 sequences, around 20% seen once. The receptor was isolated from a male donor with ankylosing spondylitis or in good health (not recorded which). This sequence joins TRBV4-1 and TRBJ1-2, with a possible D match to TRBD1 (6 bases). Specimen: blood, either unsorted or a sorted T cell fraction (not recorded which). The CDR3 is CASSPRQVSNYGYTF. The CDR3 DNA is TGCGCCAGCAGCCCCAGACAGGTTTCTAACTATGGCTACACCTTC.